Listed below are T cell receptor beta chains from one sample, sequenced in a study of CD8 T cells in Susac syndrome. TCRdb used MiXCR to reprocess the immunoSEQ multiplex PCR reads, holding one entry per CDR3 protein. The table lists about 240,000 distinct CDR3 sequences, 96% of them singletons, with 0.08% to 0.11% in the top ten. The sequencing input was CD4+ T cells from PBMCs. Receptors were obtained from a human donor with Susac syndrome. The CDR3 runs from the conserved cysteine through the conserved F or W. Fields, in order: J gene, clone size, D gene, V gene, CDR3 protein, CDR3 DNA. The D gene is left open where the match is weak. Not all rows give a size; the values are once, few, many and, for expanded clones, a class.

J: TRBJ2-6
size: few
D: .
V: TRBV20-1
CDR3: CSARRDSGANVLTF
DNA: TGCAGTGCTAGACGAGACTCTGGGGCCAACGTCCTGACTTTC

J: TRBJ1-5
size: .
D: .
V: TRBV3-1
CDR3: CASSQDLGYSNQPQHF
DNA: TGTGCCAGCAGCCAAGACCTGGGATATAGCAATCAGCCCCAGCATTTT

J: TRBJ2-5
size: .
D: .
V: TRBV3-1
CDR3: CASSRLWETQYF
DNA: TGTGCCAGCAGCCGATTGTGGGAGACCCAGTACTTC

J: TRBJ1-1
size: .
D: .
V: TRBV3-1
CDR3: CASGSTSPSEAFF
DNA: TGTGCCAGCGGGTCGACCAGTCCCTCTGAAGCTTTCTTT

J: TRBJ2-5
size: .
D: .
V: TRBV5-4
CDR3: CASSRGDSFDPAQYF
DNA: TGTGCCAGCAGCCGGGGGGACAGTTTCGATCCGGCCCAGTACTTC

J: TRBJ2-1
size: .
D: .
V: TRBV7-9
CDR3: CASSLVGSHNEQFF
DNA: TGTGCCAGCAGCTTAGTAGGCTCCCACAATGAGCAGTTCTTC

J: TRBJ1-4
size: .
D: TRBD1
V: TRBV30
CDR3: CAWKGTGPNEKLFF
DNA: TGTGCCTGGAAAGGGACAGGGCCTAATGAAAAACTGTTTTTT

J: TRBJ1-1
size: .
D: .
V: TRBV10-3
CDR3: CAISRGTEAFF
DNA: TGTGCCATCAGCCGGGGCACTGAAGCTTTCTTT

J: TRBJ2-2
size: .
D: .
V: TRBV4-1
CDR3: CASSQNLQGRLFF
DNA: TGCGCCAGCAGCCAAAACCTGCAAGGGAGGCTGTTTTTT

J: TRBJ1-3
size: .
D: .
V: TRBV20-1
CDR3: CSASSDTSGNTIYF
DNA: TGCAGTGCTAGCAGCGACACCTCTGGAAACACCATATATTTT

J: TRBJ2-7
size: .
D: .
V: TRBV25-1
CDR3: CASSETGLLAYEQYF
DNA: TGTGCCAGCAGTGAGACGGGACTGCTAGCCTACGAGCAGTACTTC

J: TRBJ1-2
size: .
D: TRBD1
V: TRBV5-1
CDR3: CASSYSPMLGTENGYTF
DNA: TGCGCCAGCAGCTACTCTCCCATGCTAGGGACAGAGAATGGCTACACCTTC

J: TRBJ2-7
size: .
D: TRBD1
V: TRBV5-1
CDR3: CASSSDRSSYEQYF
DNA: TGCGCCAGCAGCTCGGACAGGAGCTCCTACGAGCAGTACTTC

J: TRBJ2-6
size: .
D: .
V: TRBV9
CDR3: CASSARTASGANVLTF
DNA: TGTGCCAGCAGCGCCCGGACGGCCTCTGGGGCCAACGTCCTGACTTTC

J: TRBJ2-1
size: .
D: TRBD1
V: TRBV25-1
CDR3: CASRETGAVGEQFF
DNA: TGTGCCAGCAGGGAGACAGGGGCCGTGGGAGAGCAGTTCTTC

J: TRBJ1-1
size: .
D: .
V: TRBV30
CDR3: CAWRGGVLAEAFF
DNA: TGTGCCTGGAGGGGGGGCGTTTTGGCTGAAGCTTTCTTT

J: TRBJ2-7
size: .
D: .
V: TRBV6-1
CDR3: CASSTYDTRSSYEQYF
DNA: TGTGCCAGCAGTACCTATGATACAAGGAGCTCCTACGAGCAGTACTTC

J: TRBJ1-2
size: .
D: .
V: TRBV12-3/TRBV12-4
CDR3: CASSFKRGRSGYTF
DNA: TGTGCCAGCAGTTTTAAAAGGGGGAGAAGTGGCTACACCTTC

J: TRBJ2-1
size: .
D: .
V: TRBV29-1
CDR3: CSVTNRNEQFF
DNA: TGCAGCGTTACGAACAGGAATGAGCAGTTCTTC

J: TRBJ1-2
size: once
D: .
V: TRBV18
CDR3: CASSPIQLGNYGYTF
DNA: TGTGCCAGCTCACCTATCCAATTGGGGAACTATGGCTACACCTTC

J: TRBJ1-1
size: .
D: .
V: TRBV12-3/TRBV12-4
CDR3: CASTPLLGYTEAFF
DNA: TGTGCCAGCACCCCTCTCTTGGGATACACTGAAGCTTTCTTT

J: TRBJ2-1
size: .
D: .
V: TRBV7-6
CDR3: CASSPLTRRGNEQFF
DNA: TGTGCCAGCAGCCCTTTGACTAGACGCGGTAATGAGCAGTTCTTC

J: TRBJ1-1
size: .
D: .
V: TRBV23-1
CDR3: CGQTQVTNTEAFF
DNA: TGCGGCCAGACCCAGGTGACGAACACTGAAGCTTTCTTT

J: TRBJ2-1
size: .
D: TRBD2
V: TRBV28
CDR3: CASSPSGYSYNEQFF
DNA: TGTGCCAGCAGTCCTAGCGGCTACTCCTACAATGAGCAGTTCTTC

J: TRBJ2-7
size: once
D: .
V: TRBV12-5
CDR3: CASGLVLGPLSEQYF
DNA: TGTGCTAGTGGTTTGGTACTGGGCCCTTTGAGCGAGCAGTACTTC

J: TRBJ2-3
size: .
D: TRBD2
V: TRBV30
CDR3: CAWRHSGRAQDTQYF
DNA: TGTGCCTGGAGGCATAGCGGGAGGGCCCAAGATACGCAGTATTTT

J: TRBJ2-1
size: .
D: TRBD2
V: TRBV29-1
CDR3: CSVENLLAGGVGEEQFF
DNA: TGCAGCGTTGAAAATCTTCTAGCGGGAGGCGTCGGGGAGGAGCAGTTCTTC

J: TRBJ2-4
size: .
D: .
V: TRBV2
CDR3: CASSEVGLGKNIQYF
DNA: TGTGCCAGCAGTGAAGTCGGCTTGGGCAAAAACATTCAGTACTTC

J: TRBJ2-4
size: .
D: TRBD2
V: TRBV9
CDR3: CASSPLRGSDIQYF
DNA: TGTGCCAGCAGCCCATTGCGGGGGTCGGACATTCAGTACTTC

J: TRBJ2-7
size: .
D: .
V: TRBV20-1
CDR3: CSATTHGSPGEQYF
DNA: TGCAGTGCTACCACCCATGGATCTCCCGGCGAGCAGTACTTC

J: TRBJ1-2
size: .
D: .
V: TRBV12-3/TRBV12-4
CDR3: CASSRRGAGGYTF
DNA: TGTGCCAGCAGCCGCCGTGGGGCCGGTGGCTACACCTTC

J: TRBJ1-2
size: .
D: .
V: TRBV20-1
CDR3: CSALLSRTDGYTF
DNA: TGCAGTGCCCTTCTTTCCCGAACCGATGGCTACACCTTC

J: TRBJ2-1
size: .
D: .
V: TRBV29-1
CDR3: CSVSTGELSYNEQFF
DNA: TGCAGCGTTTCTACAGGAGAGCTCTCCTACAATGAGCAGTTCTTC

J: TRBJ2-7
size: .
D: .
V: TRBV7-9
CDR3: CASSPGPSLGSYEQYF
DNA: TGTGCCAGCAGCCCCGGACCGTCTTTAGGGTCCTACGAGCAGTACTTC

J: TRBJ1-3
size: .
D: .
V: TRBV16
CDR3: CASSPAGLYSGNTIYF
DNA: TGTGCCAGCAGCCCGGCAGGCCTTTACTCTGGAAACACCATATATTTT

J: TRBJ1-2
size: .
D: .
V: TRBV29-1
CDR3: CTGGDSGGYTF
DNA: TGCACCGGTGGGGATAGTGGAGGCTACACCTTC

J: TRBJ2-5
size: .
D: TRBD2
V: TRBV25-1
CDR3: CASSESGGRAGETQYF
DNA: TGTGCCAGCAGTGAATCCGGCGGGAGGGCCGGGGAGACCCAGTACTTC

J: TRBJ1-1
size: .
D: .
V: TRBV10-3
CDR3: CAIRAGALNTEAFF
DNA: TGTGCCATCAGGGCAGGGGCCTTGAACACTGAAGCTTTCTTT

J: TRBJ2-1
size: .
D: TRBD2
V: TRBV13
CDR3: CASSLSSGRANEQFF
DNA: TGTGCCAGCAGCCTATCTAGCGGGAGGGCAAATGAGCAGTTCTTC

J: TRBJ2-2
size: .
D: TRBD1
V: TRBV10-3
CDR3: CAIGTGNTGELFF
DNA: TGTGCCATCGGGACAGGCAACACCGGGGAGCTGTTTTTT

J: TRBJ2-3
size: .
D: .
V: TRBV12-3/TRBV12-4
CDR3: CASSLQVVTDTQYF
DNA: TGTGCCAGCAGTTTACAGGTAGTCACAGATACGCAGTATTTT

J: TRBJ2-4
size: .
D: TRBD2
V: TRBV30
CDR3: CAWNSLAGDSIQYF
DNA: TGTGCCTGGAATTCCCTAGCGGGAGATAGCATTCAGTACTTC

J: TRBJ1-2
size: .
D: TRBD1
V: TRBV30
CDR3: CAWSTGGARGYTF
DNA: TGTGCCTGGAGTACAGGGGGGGCCAGAGGCTACACCTTC

J: TRBJ2-5
size: .
D: .
V: TRBV12-3/TRBV12-4
CDR3: CASSILETQYF
DNA: TGTGCCAGCAGTATTTTAGAGACCCAGTACTTC

J: TRBJ2-6
size: few
D: .
V: TRBV12-5
CDR3: CASGLFRGVLTF
DNA: TGTGCTAGTGGTTTGTTTAGGGGCGTCCTGACTTTC

J: TRBJ1-1
size: .
D: .
V: TRBV20-1
CDR3: CSASSAAMNTEAFF
DNA: TGCAGTGCTAGCAGCGCAGCGATGAACACTGAAGCTTTCTTT

J: TRBJ2-2
size: few
D: .
V: TRBV29-1
CDR3: CSVGNGELFF
DNA: TGCAGCGTTGGTAACGGGGAGCTGTTTTTT

J: TRBJ2-7
size: .
D: TRBD1
V: TRBV12-3/TRBV12-4
CDR3: CASSSLTGGIYEQYF
DNA: TGTGCCAGCAGCTCCCTTACAGGGGGCATCTACGAGCAGTACTTC

J: TRBJ1-1
size: once
D: .
V: TRBV20-1
CDR3: CSAREGPGNTEAFF
DNA: TGCAGTGCCAGAGAGGGCCCGGGGAACACTGAAGCTTTCTTT

J: TRBJ2-1
size: .
D: .
V: TRBV5-6
CDR3: CASSLAVGPKYIGLYNEQFF
DNA: TGTGCCAGCAGCTTGGCCGTAGGCCCGAAATATATTGGATTATACAATGAGCAGTTCTTC